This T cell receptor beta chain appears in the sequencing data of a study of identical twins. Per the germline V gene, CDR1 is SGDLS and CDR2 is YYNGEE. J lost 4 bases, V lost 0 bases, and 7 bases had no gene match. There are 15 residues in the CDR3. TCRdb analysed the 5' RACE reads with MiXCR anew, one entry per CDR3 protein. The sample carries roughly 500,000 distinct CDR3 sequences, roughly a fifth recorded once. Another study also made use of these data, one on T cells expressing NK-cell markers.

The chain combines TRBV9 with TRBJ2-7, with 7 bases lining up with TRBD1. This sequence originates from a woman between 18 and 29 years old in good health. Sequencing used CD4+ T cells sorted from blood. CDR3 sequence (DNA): TGTGCCAGCAGCGTAGCTCCCGACAGGGCTTACGAGCAGTACTTC. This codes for CASSVAPDRAYEQYF.